A single sample is the source of the 27 T cell receptor beta chains below, sequenced in a study of T cell repertoires in cytomegalovirus infection. TCRdb re-analysed the reads in MiXCR, keeping a single row per CDR3 protein. The sample contains around 440,000 distinct CDR3 sequences, around 10% of which appear only once. The sequenced sample consisted of PBMCs. These receptors came from a human donor in good health (CMV status not recorded). Some clones in this sample may be carry-over from other donors' samples.

This chain joins TRBV30 and TRBJ2-3; D is unresolved. This CDR3 has 12 residues. V lost 4 bases to trimming and J lost 6 bases, with 11 bases between them. Germline V CDR1 and CDR2: GTSNPN, SVGIG (reference sequence). CDR3 DNA: TGTGCCTGGACTCCCGACCGGGATACGCAGTATTTT. It encodes CAWTPDRDTQYF.

This clonotype was seen many times. This chain links TRBV5-1 with TRBJ2-1, with D possibly matching TRBD1 (6 bases). The germline gives CDR1 SGHRS, CDR2 YFSETQ. The CDR3 is 15 amino acids. V lost 0 bases and J lost 0, with 7 bases in between. The CDR3 is CASSLEDSSYNEQFF. The CDR3 DNA reads as TGCGCCAGCAGCTTGGAGGACAGCTCCTACAATGAGCAGTTCTTC.

This clonotype was observed a handful of times. The CDR3 loop is CASTLDLLSYEQYF. CDR3 nucleotides: TGTGCCAGCACCCTTGACTTGCTATCCTACGAGCAGTACTTC. The chain recombines TRBV2 with TRBJ2-7; no reliable D call. V lost 7 bases and J lost 1, with 14 bases in between. Germline CDR1 is SNHLY and CDR2 is FYNNEI. The CDR3 length is 14 residues.

This clonotype was recorded a few times. The chain joins TRBV20-1 to TRBJ1-5, with D perhaps matching TRBD1 (5 bases). V dropped 4 bases and J dropped 3 bases, with 16 bases sitting between them. This CDR3 has 15 amino acids. Germline V gene data show CDR1 as DFQATT and CDR2 as SNEGSKA (reference sequence). The CDR3 region has the DNA TGCAGTGCTATCAGGGCACCCCACCTCAATCAGCCCCAGCATTTT. Its translation: CSAIRAPHLNQPQHF.

Many counts were recorded for this clonotype. This chain connects TRBV11-2 to TRBJ2-3, with TRBD2 matching 8 bases. V lost 2 bases to trimming and J lost 5 bases; unmatched junction nucleotides: 9. The CDR3 has 16 residues. CDR1 is SGHAT and CDR2 is FQNNGV in the germline V gene. CDR3 sequence (DNA): TGTGCCAGCAGCTTAATTTTGCGGGAGGTGGGAGATACGCAGTATTTT. This encodes CASSLILREVGDTQYF.

This clonotype was recorded at least ten times. This chain joins TRBV15 and TRBJ2-3; D is ambiguous. The germline gives CDR1 LNHNV, CDR2 YYDKDF (reference sequence). The CDR3 consists of 17 residues. V was pared by 2 bases and J by 4 bases, with 19 bases between. The CDR3 DNA follows: TGTGCCACCAGCAGATTCGGCGGCAGCAAAAACTCAGATACGCAGTATTTT. As protein: CATSRFGGSKNSDTQYF.

In nucleotides, the CDR3 is TGTGCCAGTAGTATGTGGGATGGCTACACCTTC. The encoded protein is CASSMWDGYTF. This rearrangement joins TRBV19 to TRBJ1-2; no clear D gene. Germline V gene data show CDR1 as LNHDA and CDR2 as SQIVND (reference sequence). Trimming pared 3 bases from V and 6 bases from J, leaving 5 bases between. The CDR3 consists of 11 residues.

This clonotype was counted ten times or more. The chain links TRBV7-2 to TRBJ1-1, with D possibly TRBD1 on 6 matching bases. Germline V gives CDR1 SGHTA, CDR2 FQGNSA. The CDR3 runs to 15 residues. Trimming took off 1 base at V and 0 bases at J, with 9 bases between the two ends. This CDR3 reads CASSLGGGVNTEAFF. The CDR3 nucleotides read TGTGCCAGCAGCTTAGGAGGGGGGGTGAACACTGAAGCTTTCTTT.

This clonotype was counted a few times. The CDR3 sequence: CASGFSGGIYNEQFF. DNA of the CDR3: TGTGCTAGTGGTTTTAGCGGGGGGATCTACAATGAGCAGTTCTTC. The chain carries TRBV12-5 and TRBJ2-1, with 10 nucleotides matching TRBD2. The junction had 2 bases not matched to a gene; V was cut back by 3 bases and J by 3 bases. Looked up from germline, CDR1 is LGHNT and CDR2 is FRNRAP. This CDR3 region has 15 residues.

The J gene is TRBJ2-7, the V gene TRBV7-9; TRBD1 agrees at 9 bases. Germline-derived CDR1 and CDR2 are SEHNR and FQNEAQ (reference sequence). The CDR3 contains 15 residues. V gave up 5 bases and J gave up 3 bases; unmatched junction bases: 8. CDR3: CASSVTGGASYEQYF. In nucleotides, the CDR3 is TGTGCCAGCAGCGTCACAGGGGGCGCAAGCTACGAGCAGTACTTC.

About this clonotype: Since a much larger clone is just one base distant, this may be a read error. The gene calls are TRBV7-9 and TRBJ1-5, with 9 bases lining up with TRBD1. The V segment lost 4 bases and the J segment 3 bases; nucleotides outside the gene matches: 7. The CDR3 has 16 residues. The germline V gene encodes CDR1 SEHNR and CDR2 FQNEAQ (reference sequence). CDR3 coding DNA: TGTGCCAGCAGCTCCTCGGGACAGGGAACCAATCAGCCCCAGCATTTT. It specifies CASSSSGQGTNQPQHF. Full variable domain (rest looked up from reference TRBV7-9 and TRBJ1-5): DTGVSQNPRHKITKRGQNVTFRCDPISEHNRLYWYRQTLGQGPEFLTYFQNEAQLEKSRLLSDRFSAERPKGSFSTLEIQRTEQGDSAMYLCASSSSGQGTNQPQHFGDGTRLSIL.

This clonotype was counted at least ten times. V and J are TRBV7-9 and TRBJ2-7; D gene ambiguous. Germline V gene data show CDR1 as SEHNR and CDR2 as FQNEAQ (reference sequence). The V end was cut by 4 bases, the J end by 0 bases, with 22 bases between. The CDR3 is made up of 18 amino acids. The DNA of the CDR3 is TGTGCCAGCAGCTCAATAGATCCTCGAGTGAGGTCCTCCTACGAGCAGTACTTC. It specifies CASSSIDPRVRSSYEQYF.

This clonotype showed up many times. The V gene is TRBV27, the J gene TRBJ1-4, with 7 bases identical to TRBD1. Germline V gene data show CDR1 as MNHEY and CDR2 as SMNVEV (reference sequence). Losses at the gene ends were 1 base for V and 4 bases for J; bases not matched to a gene: 9. The CDR3 is made up of 17 amino acids. CDR3 DNA: TGTGCCAGCAGTTTATTTTCGACGGACAGGCTTAATGAAAAACTGTTTTTT. This translates into CASSLFSTDRLNEKLFF.

This clonotype was found many times. The chain recombines TRBV7-3 with TRBJ1-1; maybe TRBD1 (6 bases). Germline CDR1 SGHTA, CDR2 FQGTGA. The length of the CDR3 is 15 residues. Trimming shortened V by 4 bases and J by 1 base, and 13 bases separated the two germline ends. The CDR3 protein is CASSSDGTPNTEAFF. CDR3 bases: TGTGCCAGCAGCTCCGACGGGACACCGAACACTGAAGCTTTCTTT.

The V and J genes are TRBV28 and TRBJ1-5; 8 bases are a match to TRBD1. The junction had 4 bases not matched to a gene; V was cut back by 8 bases and J by 7 bases. Germline V CDR1 and CDR2: MDHEN, SYDVKM. CDR3 size: 12 residues. The CDR3 DNA reads as TGTGCCAGCGGACAGGGAGAGCAGCCCCAGCATTTT. Translating it yields CASGQGEQPQHF.

In this sample, this clonotype turned up many times. V and J are TRBV7-3 and TRBJ2-5; D unclear. This CDR3 region has 15 residues. The V gene's germline CDR1 is SGHTA and CDR2 FQGTGA. V lost 5 bases, J lost 5 bases, and 18 bases lay in between. CDR3 sequence reads: CASSPLGPSRETQYF. In nucleotides, the CDR3 is TGTGCCAGCAGCCCGTTGGGCCCCTCGAGGGAGACCCAGTACTTC.

In this sample, this clonotype turned up a few times. The V gene is TRBV15, the J gene TRBJ2-7; no clear D. The CDR3 extends over 13 amino acids. V lost 7 bases to trimming and J lost 1 base, with 11 bases between them. In germline, CDR1 is LNHNV, CDR2 YYDKDF (reference sequence). The CDR3 coding sequence is TGTGCCACCAACGATGCAGTATCCTACGAGCAGTACTTC. This encodes CATNDAVSYEQYF.

This clonotype was seen ten or more times. V gene TRBV10-3 combines with J gene TRBJ2-7; weak D call: TRBD1 (6 bases). Deletions cut 6 bases from V and 0 bases from J, with 12 bases between. Germline-derived CDR1 and CDR2 are ENHRY and SYGVKD. The CDR3 is 14 amino acids. The DNA for the CDR3 is TGTGCCATCAGCGGGACACAGAGCTCCTACGAGCAGTACTTC. This translates into CAISGTQSSYEQYF.

This clonotype was picked up many times. This sequence joins TRBV6-6 and TRBJ2-1; tentatively, D is TRBD2 (6 bases). The length of the CDR3 is 14 residues. Germline-derived CDR1 and CDR2 are MNHNY and SVGAGI (reference sequence). V gave up 5 bases and J gave up 12 bases, with 20 bases separating them. CDR3 region: CASSPGMEKGGQFF. In DNA, the CDR3 is TGTGCCAGCAGTCCCGGGATGGAAAAGGGAGGGCAGTTCTTC.

This sequence joins TRBV28 and TRBJ2-7; D tentatively reads TRBD1 or TRBD2 (5 bases each). V was cut by 3 bases and J by 7 bases, with 10 bases left in between. The CDR3 loop spans 12 amino acids. Germline assignment: CDR1 MDHEN and CDR2 SYDVKM. The CDR3 DNA reads as TGTGCCAGCAGTTTCACTGGGACGGAGCAGTACTTC. Its protein product is CASSFTGTEQYF.

This clonotype was detected many times. This chain uses TRBV2 with TRBJ2-2, with TRBD2 as a possible D gene (5 bases). The CDR3 has 14 amino acids. V lost 3 bases and J lost 4, with 9 bases in between. Germline CDR1 and CDR2: SNHLY and FYNNEI. In DNA form, the CDR3 reads TGTGCCAGCAGTGAGGCGGGCCTCACCGGGGAGCTGTTTTTT. Translation: CASSEAGLTGELFF.

The sample holds a few counts of this clonotype. This rearrangement joins TRBV15 to TRBJ1-1, with no clear D. V gave up 2 bases and J gave up 1 base, with 8 bases separating them. The germline V gene encodes CDR1 LNHNV and CDR2 YYDKDF (reference sequence). The CDR3 totals 14 residues. CDR3 protein: CATSRRSTNTEAFF. The DNA of the CDR3 is TGTGCCACCAGCAGAAGGTCCACGAACACTGAAGCTTTCTTT.

The chain links TRBV5-5 to TRBJ1-1; no reliable D call. Germline V gives CDR1 SGHKS, CDR2 YYEKEE (reference sequence). This CDR3 has 14 amino acids. The germline V and J ends were trimmed by 7 bases and 1 base, with 14 bases remaining between them. The CDR3 nucleotides are TGTGCCAGCGAACAGCTTGAAAAGAACACTGAAGCTTTCTTT. Translating it yields CASEQLEKNTEAFF. The full variable domain, rest sourced from reference TRBV5-5 and TRBJ1-1, is DAGVTQSPTHLIKTRGQQVTLRCSPISGHKSVSWYQQVLGQGPQFIFQYYEKEERGRGNFPDRFSARQFPNYSSELNVNALLLGDSALYLCASEQLEKNTEAFFGQGTRLTVV.

This clonotype occurred many times. This chain uses TRBV14 with TRBJ2-1, with D unclear. The germline V and J ends were trimmed by 2 bases and 6 bases, with 5 bases remaining between them. The germline gives CDR1 SGHDN, CDR2 FVKESK. This CDR3 is 12 amino acids long. Written as DNA, the CDR3 is TGTGCCAGCAGCCAACGAATCAATGAGCAGTTCTTC. Protein product: CASSQRINEQFF.

The chain is built from TRBV20-1 and TRBJ2-7, with D perhaps TRBD1 or TRBD2 (5 bases each). With 3 bases removed from V and 1 base from J, the gap between germline ends came to 19 bases. The CDR3 has 16 residues. Looked up from germline, CDR1 is DFQATT and CDR2 is SNEGSKA (reference sequence). The CDR3 sequence: CSASPWDVRPSYEQYF. The CDR3 DNA is TGCAGTGCTAGTCCTTGGGACGTTCGGCCATCCTACGAGCAGTACTTC.

The J gene is TRBJ2-3, the V gene TRBV7-2; D gene ambiguous. Germline V CDR1 and CDR2: SGHTA, FQGNSA. The CDR3 spans 15 residues. Trimming left V 5 bases short and J 6 bases short, with 18 bases between. CDR3 sequence reads: CASSLGWRLGDTQYF. DNA for the CDR3: TGTGCCAGCAGCCTAGGATGGCGGCTCGGGGATACGCAGTATTTT.

The chain uses TRBV5-1 and TRBJ1-1; 8 nucleotides line up with TRBD1. Germline V gene data show CDR1 as SGHRS and CDR2 as YFSETQ. Trimming at V came to 4 bases and at J to 1 base, leaving 6 bases not matched to a gene. The CDR3 totals 15 residues. The CDR3 reads CASSMDQGANTEAFF. The CDR3 DNA is TGCGCCAGCAGCATGGACCAGGGGGCGAACACTGAAGCTTTCTTT.